This TCR beta chain is from a study of T cell repertoires in cytomegalovirus infection (dated by TCRdb to between 2018 and 2020). Concerning the study at large: Because public TCR beta signatures pointed to carriage of CMV infection together with the matching HLA type, the HLA type of each donor mattered for the analysis.

Based on the germline V gene, the CDR1 and CDR2 sequences are SGHVS and FNYEAQ. Clipping removes 8 bases from V and 5 bases from J, with 13 as the unmatched junction base count. Spanning cysteine to phenylalanine, the CDR3 consists of 15 amino acids. Kept here is only the CDR3 DNA, which spans 45 bases and is read in frame from base 1. What the research found in general, with its limitations: The ex vivo response was dominated by HLA-C-restricted CMV-specific TCR beta clonotypes, which also provided the single most frequent clonotype in two of eight donors. In both this cohort and an independent roughly 400-donor cohort, the cumulative frequency of public TCR beta family members distinguished carriers of CMV infection plus the relevant HLA type.

The run used an Illumina HiSeq 1500. TCRdb reprocessing: public reads trimmed at Q25 with fastp, clones called with MiXCR, in-frame beta chains kept. Rows with a matching CDR3 protein are joined into one entry that keeps the most common DNA and genes. The sample records around 320,000 distinct CDR3 sequences, more than 8% of which are singletons. Jointly, the top ten make up about 4.5% of the sample. With respect to this clonotype: Its antigen specificity is not known. No base quality information exists; no much larger clone differs at one position.

Sequencing used PBMCs. The rearranged chain carries TRBV7-6 and TRBJ2-7; TRBD1 aligns with 9 central bases. The receptor's source is a human donor in good health (CMV status not recorded). Some clones in this sample may be carry-over from other donors' samples. The DNA sequence is TGTGCCAGCCAAAAACCGGGACAGGGAAGCCACGAGCAGTACTTC. Its protein reads: CASQKPGQGSHEQYF. The full variable domain, with segments outside the CDR3 supplied by the reference TRBV7-6 and TRBJ2-7 proteins, appears as GAGVSQSPRYKVTKRGQDVALRCDPISGHVSLYWYRQALGQGPEFLTYFNYEAQQDKSGLPNDRFSAERPEGSISTLTIQRTEQRDSAMYRCASQKPGQGSHEQYFGPGTRLTVT.